The 13 T cell receptor beta chains below come from one sample, sequenced in a study of T cells in localized non-small cell lung cancer. Data came from immunoSEQ multiplex PCR; TCRdb stores just in-frame clones and leaves some out. In the table there are about 30,000 clones, approximately 90% of which are singletons. This sample comprised peripheral blood, obtained before any cancer treatment. All receptors derive from a male donor aged 60 or over with stage I lung adenocarcinoma.

The rearrangement uses TRBV4-2 and TRBJ1-3; 12 positions match TRBD1. This CDR3 has 18 residues. CDR1 is LGHNA and CDR2 is YNFKEQ in the germline V gene. Trimming took 2 bases from V and 0 from J; bases not matched to a gene: 5. This CDR3 reads CASSQQGQGAVSGNTIYF. The CDR3 coding sequence is TGTGCCAGCAGCCAACAGGGACAGGGGGCCGTCTCTGGAAACACCATATATTTT.

This chain connects TRBV18 to TRBJ2-7; D may be TRBD1 (7 bases). V was cut by 6 bases and J by 5 bases, with 14 bases left in between. Germline V CDR1 and CDR2: KGHSH, LQKENI. The CDR3 covers 13 residues. The chain's CDR3 is CASSEGAVNEQYF. CDR3 nucleotide sequence: TGTGCCAGCTCGGAGGGGGCGGTAAACGAGCAGTACTTC.

The chain combines TRBV6-5 with TRBJ2-5, with D perhaps TRBD1 or TRBD2 (5 bases each). In germline, CDR1 is MNHEY, CDR2 SVGAGI. The CDR3 totals 12 residues. V was pared by 10 bases and J by 4 bases, with 13 bases between. DNA for the CDR3: TGTGCCACCTCATCTGGGGGAGAGACCCAGTACTTC. Translated, it gives CATSSGGETQYF.

This rearrangement joins TRBV27 to TRBJ2-4; D may be TRBD1 (6 bases). This CDR3 is 15 amino acids long. The V gene lost 6 bases and the J gene lost 1 base, with 13 bases spanning the gap. CDR1 and CDR2 from the germline V gene are MNHEY and SMNVEV (reference sequence). The chain's CDR3 is CASSVDRQAKNIQYF. The CDR3 DNA reads as TGTGCCAGCAGCGTCGACAGGCAGGCCAAAAACATTCAGTACTTC.

CDR3 amino acids: CASRPQGGQQYF. CDR3 bases: TGTGCCAGCAGGCCACAGGGGGGTCAGCAGTATTTT. The chain employs TRBV28 and TRBJ2-3; 8 nucleotides agree with TRBD1. Losses at the gene ends were 6 bases for V and 11 bases for J; bases not matched to a gene: 7. This CDR3 has 12 residues. CDR1 MDHEN and CDR2 SYDVKM come from the germline V gene.

V gene TRBV30 combines with J gene TRBJ1-2, with a weak D call TRBD1 (5 bases). This CDR3 has 14 residues. Trimming removed 4 bases at V and 4 bases at J, with 16 bases between. The germline CDR1 and CDR2 sequences are GTSNPN and SVGIG (reference sequence). In nucleotides, the CDR3 is TGTGCCTGGATACCGGCCGGACACCCCTATGGCTACACCTTC. This gives the protein CAWIPAGHPYGYTF.

The chain uses TRBV5-6 and TRBJ1-1; no clear D gene. The V gene lost 3 bases and the J gene lost 1 base, with 13 bases spanning the gap. The length of the CDR3 is 15 residues. CDR1 is SGHDT, CDR2 YYEEEE, per germline. As DNA, the CDR3 is TGTGCCAGCAGCTCCCGGGCCATATGGAACACTGAAGCTTTCTTT. Amino acids: CASSSRAIWNTEAFF.

The chain has TRBV21-1 and TRBJ1-1. TRBV21-1 counts as a pseudogene. The CDR3 runs to 13 residues. CDR3 sequence (DNA): TGTGCCCCCAGAAACGGGAAAGGTCCTGAAGCTTTCTTT. Protein: CAPRNGKGPEAFF.

The CDR3 sequence is CATRLAGEQYF. The CDR3 nucleotides are TGTGCCACCAGACTAGCGGGCGAGCAGTACTTC. The chain combines TRBV2 with TRBJ2-7; 10 bases are shared with TRBD2. Germline CDR1 SNHLY, CDR2 FYNNEI. V lost 10 bases and J lost 6; bases outside the gene matches: 3. The CDR3 has 11 residues.

This clone appeared once. The chain links TRBV6-1 to TRBJ2-5, with D perhaps TRBD1 (7 bases). This CDR3 is 14 amino acids long. Trimming stripped 6 bases from V and 6 bases from J, with 17 bases between. Germline CDR1 reads MNHNS; CDR2 reads SASEGT. The CDR3 coding sequence is TGTGCCAGCAGGGGGACAGCGGGTAGAAAGACCCAGTACTTC. Protein product: CASRGTAGRKTQYF.

The chain joins TRBV6-1 to TRBJ1-2; weak D call: TRBD1 (6 bases). The CDR3 spans 12 residues. Germline values: CDR1 MNHNS, CDR2 SASEGT. V was clipped by 11 bases and J by 5 bases, with 15 bases between them. The CDR3 loop is CARREGGYGYTF. CDR3 nucleotides: TGTGCCCGGAGAGAGGGGGGATATGGCTACACCTTC.

The rearrangement uses TRBV7-2 and TRBJ1-4; the D gene is possibly TRBD1 (5 bases). The germline V and J ends were trimmed by 5 bases and 8 bases, with 21 bases remaining between them. This CDR3 has 16 residues. Germline CDR1 is SGHTA and CDR2 is FQGNSA. The CDR3: CASSTYLDTTKEKLFF. CDR3 nucleotides: TGTGCCAGCAGCACCTACCTGGACACCACGAAGGAAAAACTGTTTTTT.

Details on this clone: Other DNA sequences within the sample encode an identical CDR3. The rearrangement links TRBV29-1 to TRBJ1-2; unclear D gene. This CDR3 has 14 amino acids. Germline V gene sequence: CDR1 SQVTM, CDR2 ANQGSEA. V was trimmed by 0 bases and J by 8 bases, leaving 16 bases between them. CDR3 residues: CSVEDPGGNKGYTF. Written as DNA, the CDR3 is TGCAGCGTTGAAGACCCAGGAGGAAATAAGGGCTACACCTTC.